This passage covers 7 T cell receptor beta chains from one sample sequenced in a study of post-analysis software for immune sequencing data (dated by TCRdb to about 2015). The study at large found these results: Patients showed significantly higher frequencies than controls for roughly five TRBV segments, among them TRBV5-6, TRBV5-1 and TRBV20-1.

For these TCRs, the target antigens are not known. The protocol used for the library was PCR. TCRdb records Illumina HiSeq 2500 as the sequencer. To reduce PCR and sequencing biases, unique molecular identifiers were built into the TCR beta cDNA libraries. TCRdb's own reprocessing of the public reads used fastp at Q25 and MiXCR and kept productive beta chains. Rows merge per CDR3 protein into single entries with the most common DNA and genes. The sample table lists 400,000 to 500,000 distinct CDR3 sequences, 30% to 45% of them with a count of one. The biggest ten clones account for 6% to 9% of the sample. The sequenced sample was blood. The receptors shown here come from a girl under 10 years old with multiple sclerosis.

This chain connects TRBV12-3 or TRBV12-4 to TRBJ2-7, with D perhaps matching TRBD1 (5 bases). V lost 4 bases, J lost 7 bases, and 20 bases lay in between. The CDR3 runs to 15 residues. CDR3 bases: TGTGCCAGCAGTTCCTCTCAGGGTCCTGGATGGGAGCAGTACTTC. This encodes CASSSSQGPGWEQYF.

There are a few counts of this clonotype. V usage is TRBV6-2 or TRBV6-3 and J usage is TRBJ2-3, with 7 bases aligning to TRBD2. Germline values: CDR1 MNHEY, CDR2 SVGEGT. This CDR3 spans 17 amino acids. The trim removed 0 bases at V and 6 bases at J, leaving 12 bases unmatched. CDR3 nucleotide sequence: TGTGCCAGCAGTTACTCCAAGGGACTACCCCAGGCCGATACGCAGTATTTT. Translated: CASSYSKGLPQADTQYF.

The rearrangement links TRBV5-1 to TRBJ2-7; D unresolved. The CDR3 runs to 14 residues. Deletions cut 4 bases from V and 1 base from J, with 12 bases between. Germline loops: CDR1 SGHRS, CDR2 YFSETQ. This CDR3 is CASSGYGLSYEQYF. CDR3 DNA sequence: TGCGCCAGCAGCGGCTACGGTCTTTCCTACGAGCAGTACTTC.

There are a few counts of this clonotype. The chain uses TRBV4-3 and TRBJ2-5, with TRBD2 matching over 7 bases. The CDR3 extends over 18 amino acids. V dropped 2 bases and J dropped 2; count of bases not matched to a gene: 14. Germline CDR1 and CDR2: LGHNA and YSLEER. The CDR3, as DNA: TGCGCCAGCAGCCAACGGGCTAGCGGAGAGAACCTTCAAGAGACCCAGTACTTC. The encoded protein is CASSQRASGENLQETQYF.

This chain joins TRBV29-1 and TRBJ2-5; possibly TRBD2 for D (6 bases). Trimming removed 3 bases from V and 4 bases from J, with 9 bases in between. The CDR3 is made up of 12 amino acids. CDR1 and CDR2 (germline): SQVTM, ANQGSEA. In DNA form, the CDR3 reads TGCAGCGTTGAGGGGGGTTCAGAGACCCAGTACTTC. Protein: CSVEGGSETQYF.

This clonotype appeared many times. The CDR3 DNA follows: TGCAGCGTTGATGGACAGGACCAAGAGACCCAGTACTTC. Translated: CSVDGQDQETQYF. The V call is TRBV29-1, the J call TRBJ2-5; 7 bases are shared with TRBD1. V gave up 3 bases and J gave up 0 bases; unmatched junction bases: 1. The CDR3 has 13 amino acids. Germline V gene data show CDR1 as SQVTM and CDR2 as ANQGSEA. The full variable domain, with the rest looked up from reference TRBV29-1 and TRBJ2-5, is SAVISQKPSRDICQRGTSLTIQCQVDSQVTMMFWYRQQPGQSLTLIATANQGSEATYESGFVIDKFPISRPNLTFSTLTVSNMSPEDSSIYLCSVDGQDQETQYFGPGTRLLVL.

This clonotype has ten or more counts. This chain uses TRBV28 with TRBJ2-7; D ambiguous. CDR3 length: 14 residues. Germline V CDR1 and CDR2: MDHEN, SYDVKM. V was clipped by 4 bases and J by 2 bases, with 12 bases between them. The CDR3 nucleotides are TGTGCCAGCAGTTCTCCGACGGAGCCCTACGAGCAGTACTTC. It yields the protein CASSSPTEPYEQYF.